The clone carrying this TCR beta chain was detected only a few times. TCRdb re-called the 5' RACE reads through MiXCR, storing one row per CDR3 protein. Among about 76,000 distinct CDR3 sequences, 15% to 17% were seen once, and the ten largest hold 12%. The sample comes from a study of early T cells in non-severe SARS-CoV-2 infection. Looked up from germline, CDR1 is SEHNR and CDR2 is FQNEAQ (reference sequence). V shed 1 base and J shed 2 bases, with 8 bases lying between them. The CDR3 totals 14 residues. This chain joins TRBV7-9 and TRBJ1-2, with D perhaps TRBD1 (5 bases). The sequencing input was whole blood. The receptor's source is an adult who was a healthcare worker with PCR-confirmed SARS-CoV-2 infection or an uninfected control (not recorded which). The chain's CDR3 is CASSLDGGNYGYTF. CDR3 sequence (DNA): TGTGCCAGCAGCTTAGACGGGGGAAACTATGGCTACACCTTC.